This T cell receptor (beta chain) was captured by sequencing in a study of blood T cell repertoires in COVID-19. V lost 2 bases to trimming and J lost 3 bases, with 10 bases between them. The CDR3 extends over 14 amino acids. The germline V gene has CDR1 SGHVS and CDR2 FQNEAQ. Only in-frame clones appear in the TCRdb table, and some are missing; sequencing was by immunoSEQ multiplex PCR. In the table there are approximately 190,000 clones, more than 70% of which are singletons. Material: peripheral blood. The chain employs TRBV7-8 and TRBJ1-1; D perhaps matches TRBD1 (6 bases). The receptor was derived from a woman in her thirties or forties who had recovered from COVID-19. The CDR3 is CASSLLGGDTEAFF. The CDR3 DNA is TGTGCCAGCAGCTTACTAGGGGGGGACACTGAAGCTTTCTTT.